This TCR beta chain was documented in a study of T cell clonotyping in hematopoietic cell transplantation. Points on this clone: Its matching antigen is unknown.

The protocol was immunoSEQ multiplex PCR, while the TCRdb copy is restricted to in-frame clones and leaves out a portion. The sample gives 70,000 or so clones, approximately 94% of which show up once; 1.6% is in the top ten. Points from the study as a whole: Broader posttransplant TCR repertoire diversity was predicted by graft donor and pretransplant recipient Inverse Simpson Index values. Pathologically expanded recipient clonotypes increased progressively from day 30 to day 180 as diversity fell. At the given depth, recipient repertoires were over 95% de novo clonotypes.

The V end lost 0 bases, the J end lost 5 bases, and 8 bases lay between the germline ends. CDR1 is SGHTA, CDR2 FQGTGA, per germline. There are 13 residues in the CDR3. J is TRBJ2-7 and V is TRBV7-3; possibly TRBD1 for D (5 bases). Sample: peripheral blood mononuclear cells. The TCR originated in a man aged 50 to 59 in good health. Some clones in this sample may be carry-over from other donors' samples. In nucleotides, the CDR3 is TGTGCCAGCAGCTTAACGCAGGGTCACGAGCAGTACTTC. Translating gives CASSLTQGHEQYF.